This entry concerns a single TCR beta chain. Per the original data handling: The assay estimated nucleated cells by amplifying reference gene primers. TCRdb keeps only in-frame clones here, not all; method: immunoSEQ multiplex PCR. V and J calls and clone size are given by that table; D and trimming were obtained from the DNA. The sample records 150,000 to 180,000 clones, approximately 80% being singletons. The CDR3 is 14 amino acids. V was cut by 1 base and J by 6 bases, with 12 bases left in between. CDR1 and CDR2 from the germline V gene are SEHNR and FQNEAQ (reference sequence). The record originates from a study of blood T cell repertoires in COVID-19.

Sequencing was performed on peripheral blood. The origin of this receptor is a woman aged 55-70 years with COVID-19, enrolled during active disease. This chain links TRBV7-9 with TRBJ1-1; D may be TRBD1 (5 bases). The CDR3 region is CASSLVWGFAEAFF. The CDR3 region has the DNA TGTGCCAGCAGCTTAGTCTGGGGCTTCGCTGAAGCTTTCTTT.